Below, one T cell receptor beta chain is given with its context. This CDR3 region has 14 residues. Trimming stripped 6 bases from V and 2 bases from J, with 14 bases between. From germline, CDR1 is MNHEY and CDR2 SVGAGI. The protocol was immunoSEQ multiplex PCR, while the TCRdb copy is restricted to in-frame clones and leaves out a portion. The table has about 150,000 clones, roughly nine tenths seen once. These data originate in a study of T cell responses to AZD1222 COVID-19 vaccine. The J gene is TRBJ2-7, the V gene TRBV6-5, with a tentative D call TRBD2 (6 bases). The source is an adult in good health. Sequenced material: peripheral blood, taken on day 0 of AZD1222 vaccination. The CDR3 DNA reads as TGTGCCAGCAGCGGCGGGACGCCTCCCTACGAGCAGTACTTC. This sequence encodes CASSGGTPPYEQYF.